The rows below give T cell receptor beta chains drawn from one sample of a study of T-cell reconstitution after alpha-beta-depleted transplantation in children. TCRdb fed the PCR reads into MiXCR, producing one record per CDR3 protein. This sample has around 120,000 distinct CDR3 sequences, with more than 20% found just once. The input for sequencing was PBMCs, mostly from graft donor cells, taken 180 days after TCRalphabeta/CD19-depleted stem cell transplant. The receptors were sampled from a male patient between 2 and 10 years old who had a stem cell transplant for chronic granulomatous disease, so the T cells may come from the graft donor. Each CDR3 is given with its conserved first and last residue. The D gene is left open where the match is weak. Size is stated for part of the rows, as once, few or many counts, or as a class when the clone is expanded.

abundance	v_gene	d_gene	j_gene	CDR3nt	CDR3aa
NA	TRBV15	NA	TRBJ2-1	TGTGCCACCAGCAGAGATCGGACAGAGCAGTTCTTC	CATSRDRTEQFF
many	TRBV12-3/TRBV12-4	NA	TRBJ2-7	TGTGCCAGCAGTTTAAAAGGGGCAATGGGGAACGAGCAGTACTTC	CASSLKGAMGNEQYF
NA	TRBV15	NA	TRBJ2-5	TGTGCCACCAGCACCCTTGACGGGCAGGTCTTACAAGAGACCCAGTACTTC	CATSTLDGQVLQETQYF
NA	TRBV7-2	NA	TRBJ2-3	TGTGCCAGCAGCTTAGATCCGGGTTTTGGCCCAGATACGCAGTATTTT	CASSLDPGFGPDTQYF
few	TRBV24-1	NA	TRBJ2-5	TGTGCCACCAGTGGGAGCCGGGAAAGGTACCAAGAGACCCAGTACTTC	CATSGSRERYQETQYF
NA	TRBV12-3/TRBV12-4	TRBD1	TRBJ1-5	TGTGCCAGCAGTTTAATCTTAGGACAGGGAGGGATTAGCAATCAGCCCCAGCATTTT	CASSLILGQGGISNQPQHF
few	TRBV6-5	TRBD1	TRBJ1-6	TGTGCCAGCAGTTATAAGGGGGCCTCCTATAATTCACCCCTCCACTTT	CASSYKGASYNSPLHF
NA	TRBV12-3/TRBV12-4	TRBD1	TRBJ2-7	TGTGCCAGCAGTGGCACAGGGGGCCTCTACGAGCAGTACTTC	CASSGTGGLYEQYF
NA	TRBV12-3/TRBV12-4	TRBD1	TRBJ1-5	TGTGCCAGCAGCCATCTCGGACAGGGGCCGCAGAGTCTCAATCAGCCCCAGCATTTT	CASSHLGQGPQSLNQPQHF
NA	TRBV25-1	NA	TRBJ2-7	TGTGCCAGCAAGAGAGGGGGTTTTTACTGCTACGAGCAGTACTTC	CASKRGGFYCYEQYF
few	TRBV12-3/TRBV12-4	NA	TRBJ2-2	TGTGCCAGCAGTTTCCCTGGAACCGGGGAGCTGTTTTTT	CASSFPGTGELFF